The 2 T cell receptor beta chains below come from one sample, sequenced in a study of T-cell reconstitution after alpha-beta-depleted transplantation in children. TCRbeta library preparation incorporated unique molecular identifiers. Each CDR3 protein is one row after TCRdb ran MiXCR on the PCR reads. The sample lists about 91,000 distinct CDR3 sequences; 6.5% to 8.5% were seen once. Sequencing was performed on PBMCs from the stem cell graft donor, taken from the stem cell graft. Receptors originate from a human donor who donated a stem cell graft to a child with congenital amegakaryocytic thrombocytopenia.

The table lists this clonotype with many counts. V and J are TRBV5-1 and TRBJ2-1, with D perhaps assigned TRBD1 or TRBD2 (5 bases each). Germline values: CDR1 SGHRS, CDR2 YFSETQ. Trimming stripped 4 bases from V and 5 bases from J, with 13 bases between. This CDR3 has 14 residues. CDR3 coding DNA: TGCGCCAGCAGCCGGGACCCAACTAACAATGAGCAGTTCTTC. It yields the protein CASSRDPTNNEQFF.

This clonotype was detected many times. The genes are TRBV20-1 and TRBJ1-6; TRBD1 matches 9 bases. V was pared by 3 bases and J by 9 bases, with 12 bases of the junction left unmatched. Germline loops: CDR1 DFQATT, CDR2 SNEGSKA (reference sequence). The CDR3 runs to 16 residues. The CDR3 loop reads CSARVELGQGSSPLHF. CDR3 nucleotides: TGCAGTGCTAGGGTAGAGCTCGGACAGGGGAGTTCACCCCTCCACTTT.